This T cell receptor (beta chain) originates from a study of blood T cell repertoires in COVID-19. Whole-study context: PBMCs, B-cell-depleted T cells, or T cells provided the cDNA or gDNA that made up the material.

Trimming took 3 bases from V and 7 from J; bases not matched to a gene: 4. This CDR3 has 13 residues. Per germline, CDR1 LNHDA and CDR2 SQIVND (reference sequence). Using immunoSEQ multiplex PCR, the repertoire was profiled, and TCRdb retains in-frame clones only, with some absent. Here the sample spans around 290,000 clones, 75% to 90% being singletons. Source material: peripheral blood. This TCR was recovered from a man aged 35 to 55 with acute or convalescent COVID-19. The V and J genes are TRBV19 and TRBJ1-2; 8 bases map to TRBD1. Here the CDR3 DNA reads TGTGCCAGTAGTATTACCGACAGGGGTGGCTACACCTTC. It yields the protein CASSITDRGGYTF.